Sequencing of this T cell receptor beta chain was carried out in a study of shared clonotypes between healthy human individuals. Whole-study results and caveats: Only blood was sampled; tissue repertoires likely differ. The study found lower generation probabilities in non-shared clonotypes than in those shared by all four donors.

With respect to this clone: What it binds is unknown.

As processed by the authors: Sequence data from immunoSEQ were junction-only and lacked quality scores; consequently, filtering differed. Profiling relied on immunoSEQ multiplex PCR, and the TCRdb table lists in-frame clones only, not all of them. V, J and clone size reflect that table, while D and trimming were determined from the DNA. Here the sample spans 2.5 million or so clones, around 90% being singletons. Sequences were obtained from naive CD4+ T cells sorted from blood. Described subset: CD45RA+ positively selected. The source of this sequence is a man in his late teens or twenties in good health.

Here the CDR3 DNA reads TGTGCCAGCTCACCACCGGCCAGGTCGAACACCGGGGAGCTGTTTTTT. Its protein is CASSPPARSNTGELFF. The V call is TRBV18, the J call TRBJ2-2; D remains unclear. Germline V gene lookup returns CDR1 KGHSH and CDR2 LQKENI. The CDR3 totals 16 residues. Trimming removed 0 bases at V and 0 bases at J, with 8 bases between.